The 21 T cell receptor beta chains reported below all come from one sample, sequenced in a study of cytomegalovirus exposure and HLA in healthy donors. PCR primers comprised 60 Vbeta and 13 Jbeta primers. The table came from immunoSEQ multiplex PCR; TCRdb's copy has only in-frame clones and leaves some out. Of 100,000 to 150,000 clones listed, about 74% are singletons. The sequencing input was PBMCs. These receptors came from a man aged 35-49 years in good health and CMV-seropositive.

This sequence joins TRBV5-1 and TRBJ2-4, with a possible D match to TRBD2 (5 bases). CDR1 SGHRS and CDR2 YFSETQ come from the germline V gene. The V and J ends lost 0 bases and 8 bases respectively, with 9 bases between them. This CDR3 has 13 amino acids. Here the CDR3 DNA reads TGCGCCAGCAGCTTGGTATTCGGGGACATTCAGTACTTC. Translation: CASSLVFGDIQYF.

The chain couples TRBV6-1 to TRBJ2-7; no clear D. Germline V gives CDR1 MNHNS, CDR2 SASEGT. The CDR3 has 14 amino acids. Trimming left V 6 bases short and J 2 bases short, with 14 bases between. CDR3 in DNA: TGTGCCAGCAGCCAAGCACAGCTTACCTACGAGCAGTACTTC. Amino acids: CASSQAQLTYEQYF.

J is TRBJ2-5 and V is TRBV5-4; 7 nucleotides agree with TRBD1. Germline V gene lookup returns CDR1 SGHNT and CDR2 YYREEE (reference sequence). The CDR3 length is 14 residues. V shed 2 bases, J shed 2 bases, and the junction held 3 bases outside the gene matches. CDR3 DNA: TGTGCCAGCAGCTTACCGACAGGGCAAGAGACCCAGTACTTC. Translating gives CASSLPTGQETQYF.

This rearrangement joins TRBV28 to TRBJ1-1; D is undetermined. Looked up from germline, CDR1 is MDHEN and CDR2 is SYDVKM. There are 15 residues in the CDR3. Trimming stripped 2 bases from V and 5 bases from J, with 15 bases between. The CDR3 sequence is CASSLAGAGLTEAFF. Here the CDR3 DNA reads TGTGCCAGCAGTTTAGCGGGAGCCGGATTGACTGAAGCTTTCTTT. The complete variable domain, with remaining parts taken from reference TRBV28 and TRBJ1-1, reads DVKVTQSSRYLVKRTGEKVFLECVQDMDHENMFWYRQDPGLGLRLIYFSYDVKMKEKGDIPEGYSVSREKKERFSLILESASTNQTSMYLCASSLAGAGLTEAFFGQGTRLTVV.

The CDR3: CASSPSGDGETQYF. CDR3 bases: TGTGCCAGCTCCCCCTCCGGGGATGGAGAGACCCAGTACTTC. This rearrangement joins TRBV18 to TRBJ2-5, with D tentatively TRBD2 (5 bases). CDR1 is KGHSH and CDR2 is LQKENI in the germline V gene. The V and J ends lost 6 bases and 4 bases respectively, with 15 bases between them. The CDR3 sequence is 14 residues long.

The table lists this clone with a few counts. V usage is TRBV28 and J usage is TRBJ2-5; D ambiguous. The CDR3 has 12 amino acids. Trimming removed 9 bases from V and 7 bases from J, with 15 bases in between. The germline V gene has CDR1 MDHEN and CDR2 SYDVKM. The CDR3 loop reads CASEPLVGTQYF. The CDR3 region has the DNA TGTGCCAGTGAACCCCTAGTCGGGACCCAGTACTTC.

The sample holds a few counts of this clone. V usage is TRBV5-1 and J usage is TRBJ1-1; a possible D gene is TRBD1 (5 bases). This CDR3 is 14 amino acids long. Germline assignment: CDR1 SGHRS and CDR2 YFSETQ. V lost 4 bases and J 2 bases, leaving 12 bases between the germline ends. The CDR3 DNA follows: TGCGCCAGCAGCGTGACAGATAGAAACACTGAAGCTTTCTTT. This sequence encodes CASSVTDRNTEAFF.

The chain is built from TRBV6-6 and TRBJ1-1; D may be TRBD1 (5 bases). The V gene's germline CDR1 is MNHNY and CDR2 SVGAGI (reference sequence). V lost 2 bases to trimming and J lost 7 bases, with 8 bases between them. This CDR3 spans 12 amino acids. The DNA for the CDR3 is TGTGCCAGCAGTTACCAGGGAAATGAAGCTTTCTTT. Protein sequence: CASSYQGNEAFF.

The count of this clone is one. The chain has TRBV4-2 and TRBJ2-5, with a weak D call TRBD1 (5 bases). This CDR3 has 15 residues. Germline CDR1 is LGHNA and CDR2 is YNFKEQ. Trimming took off 1 base at V and 2 bases at J, with 11 bases between the two ends. Here the CDR3 DNA reads TGTGCCAGCAGCCAAGGGCAAGGGGTACAAGAGACCCAGTACTTC. Residues: CASSQGQGVQETQYF.

This clone was counted between two and nine times. The chain combines TRBV28 with TRBJ1-1; 9 nucleotides line up with TRBD1. Germline trimming cut 3 bases from V and 4 bases from J; bases unmatched to any gene: 6. The germline V gene encodes CDR1 MDHEN and CDR2 SYDVKM. The CDR3 extends over 15 amino acids. In DNA, the CDR3 is TGTGCCAGCAGTTTGGAGGGACAGGGAGGCACTGAAGCTTTCTTT. The encoded protein is CASSLEGQGGTEAFF.

This rearrangement joins TRBV5-1 to TRBJ2-2, with 7 bases lining up with TRBD2. The CDR3 length is 15 residues. Germline values: CDR1 SGHRS, CDR2 YFSETQ. The junction had 6 bases not matched to a gene; V was cut back by 4 bases and J by 3 bases. The CDR3 loop is CASSPVGGDTGELFF. Here the CDR3 DNA reads TGCGCCAGCAGCCCCGTGGGGGGGGACACCGGGGAGCTGTTTTTT.

The chain links TRBV5-1 to TRBJ1-3; 8 bases fit TRBD1. The CDR3 runs to 20 residues. Trimming at V came to 0 bases and at J to 0 bases, leaving 14 bases not matched to a gene. Germline V gene sequence: CDR1 SGHRS, CDR2 YFSETQ. The CDR3 DNA is TGCGCCAGCAGCTTGGAGGACAGGGTCGCCGGCGGAGCCTCTGGAAACACCATATATTTT. Protein sequence: CASSLEDRVAGGASGNTIYF.

This sequence joins TRBV6-1 and TRBJ2-2, with TRBD2 identical over 7 bases. Trimming took 7 bases from V and 1 from J; bases not matched to a gene: 6. Per the germline V gene, CDR1 is MNHNS and CDR2 is SASEGT. The CDR3 covers 15 residues. The CDR3 DNA is TGTGCCAGCAAGTCTAGCGGACAGAACACCGGGGAGCTGTTTTTT. Translated: CASKSSGQNTGELFF.

As regards this clone: At one end, the junction sequence differs from germline, possibly due to a read error. The chain has TRBV15 and TRBJ1-6; perhaps TRBD1 as D (5 bases). Germline loops: CDR1 LNHNV, CDR2 YYDKDF (reference sequence). The CDR3 is made up of 16 amino acids. The CDR3 coding sequence is TGTGCCACCAGCAGAGGGGGGGTTTTCTCTGAGTCACCCCCCCACTTT. It is translated as CATSRGGVFSESPPHF.

The chain employs TRBV28 and TRBJ1-3; tentative D call: TRBD1 (5 bases). In germline, CDR1 is MDHEN, CDR2 SYDVKM. The V end was cut by 8 bases, the J end by 4 bases, with 21 bases between. This CDR3 spans 16 amino acids. The CDR3 loop is CASSIGPGFSGNTIYF. CDR3 DNA sequence: TGTGCCAGCTCCATTGGTCCAGGGTTTTCAGGAAACACCATATATTTT.

The CDR3 loop reads CASSLAVDYEQYF. The CDR3 nucleotides read TGTGCCAGCAGCTTAGCCGTAGACTACGAGCAGTACTTC. The chain is built from TRBV7-6 and TRBJ2-7, with D unclear. Germline V gene sequence: CDR1 SGHVS, CDR2 FNYEAQ. V was clipped by 0 bases and J by 3 bases, with 6 bases between them. There are 13 residues in the CDR3.

CDR3 nucleotide sequence: TGTGCCAGCAGCTTCGGAGGACTCCCCGTCGGAAACACCATATATTTT. Its translation is CASSFGGLPVGNTIYF. The chain employs TRBV5-4 and TRBJ1-3, with unresolved D. The V gene's germline CDR1 is SGHNT and CDR2 YYREEE (reference sequence). V was trimmed by 2 bases and J by 4 bases, leaving 16 bases between them. The CDR3 extends over 16 amino acids.

This clone came up a few times. Distinct nucleotide sequences in the sample also encode this CDR3. The chain recombines TRBV5-4 with TRBJ2-2; D gene unclear. CDR1 is SGHNT, CDR2 YYREEE, per germline (reference sequence). The CDR3 extends over 14 amino acids. The V gene lost 1 base and the J gene lost 3 bases, with 7 bases spanning the gap. The CDR3 DNA sequence: TGTGCCAGCAGCTTGCTCGCGGACACCGGGGAGCTGTTTTTT. Translating it yields CASSLLADTGELFF.

The J gene is TRBJ2-1, the V gene TRBV9, with D perhaps matching TRBD2 (5 bases). Germline V gene sequence: CDR1 SGDLS, CDR2 YYNGEE. Trimming took off 0 bases at V and 0 bases at J, with 10 bases between the two ends. The CDR3 contains 16 residues. The CDR3 spells CASSVVRRSSYNEQFF. Written as DNA, the CDR3 is TGTGCCAGCAGCGTAGTCCGGAGGAGCTCCTACAATGAGCAGTTCTTC.

J is TRBJ2-2 and V is TRBV25-1, with D possibly being TRBD2 (6 bases). V was pared by 1 base and J by 12 bases, with 9 bases between. CDR3 length: 12 residues. In germline, CDR1 is MGHDK, CDR2 SYGVNS. The chain's CDR3 is CASSEWDSQLFF. CDR3 DNA: TGTGCCAGCAGTGAATGGGACTCGCAGCTGTTTTTT. Using reference TRBV25-1 and TRBJ2-2 for the parts outside the CDR3, the full variable domain is EADIYQTPRYLVIGTGKKITLECSQTMGHDKMYWYQQDPGMELHLIHYSYGVNSTEKGDLSSESTVSRIRTEHFPLTLESARPSHTSQYLCASSEWDSQLFFGEGSRLTVL.

The gene calls are TRBV27 and TRBJ1-4, with D tentatively TRBD1 (6 bases). Germline CDR1 reads MNHEY; CDR2 reads SMNVEV (reference sequence). V shed 0 bases and J shed 3 bases, with 8 bases lying between them. CDR3 size: 15 residues. This CDR3 is CASSLSSGANEKLFF. CDR3 coding DNA: TGTGCCAGCAGTTTATCGTCAGGGGCTAATGAAAAACTGTTTTTT.